This record concerns one TCR beta chain sequence. CDR3 length: 15 residues. CDR1 is SGHNT, CDR2 YYREEE, per germline (reference sequence). Trimming cost V 0 bases and J 2 bases; bases outside gene matches: 5. This sample is drawn from a study of PD-1 blockade in classical Hodgkin lymphoma. Whole-study context: The patients were dosed with nivolumab 3 mg/kg, infused intravenously every 2 weeks.

Every single patient, without exception, relapsed after autologous stem cell transplantation, and brentuximab vedotin exposure varied. The method was immunoSEQ multiplex PCR; TCRdb's version includes in-frame clones alone and lacks a portion of them. The sample has about 50,000 clones, around 66% seen once. This sequence joins TRBV5-4 and TRBJ2-7, with 7 bases that match TRBD1. The sequencing here drew on peripheral blood mononuclear cells (PBMCs), taken at baseline. The TCR comes from a human donor with classical Hodgkin lymphoma. CDR3 nucleotide sequence: TGTGCCAGCAGCTTGGAACAGGGGAAGACCTACGAGCAGTACTTC. Its protein is CASSLEQGKTYEQYF.